The 25 T cell receptor beta chains reported below all come from one sample, sequenced in a study of human T cells and chemical hapten exposure. Stated time point: patch test 1, 2 weeks after DPC sensitization. Indicated treatment: therapeutic diphenylcyclopropenone sensitization with weekly scalp DPC. In TCRdb, the RACE reads were re-called with MiXCR into one record per CDR3 protein. The profile shows 150,000 to 200,000 distinct CDR3 sequences, roughly 15% of them singletons. Sequenced here: whole blood, sampled in connection with sensitization to the hapten diphenylcyclopropenone (DPC). These receptors came from a woman aged 25-40 years with alopecia areata. Some clones in this sample may be carry-over from other donors' samples.

This clonotype showed up just a few times. V usage is TRBV27 and J usage is TRBJ1-2; no clear D. The CDR3 extends over 15 amino acids. V was clipped by 5 bases and J by 4 bases, with 17 bases between them. CDR1 MNHEY and CDR2 SMNVEV come from the germline V gene (reference sequence). The CDR3 nucleotides are TGTGCCAGCAGTCCCGGCGCCACGCCTTTCTATGGCTACACCTTC. Amino acids: CASSPGATPFYGYTF.

The chain combines TRBV18 with TRBJ1-1, with TRBD1 matching 10 bases. The CDR3 is 13 amino acids. J lost 10 bases, V lost 4 bases, and 6 bases had no gene match. Germline V CDR1 and CDR2: KGHSH, LQKENI. The DNA of the CDR3 is TGTGCCAGCTCACAAGGACAGGGGGTAAGAGCTTTCTTT. Protein sequence: CASSQGQGVRAFF.

The chain combines TRBV5-4 with TRBJ2-1; 10 bases match TRBD2. Germline CDR1 is SGHNT and CDR2 is YYREEE (reference sequence). This CDR3 contains 15 residues. The trim removed 3 bases at V and 7 bases at J, leaving 7 bases unmatched. CDR3 nucleotide sequence: TGTGCCAGCAGCTCTAGCGGGAGTACTCAGAATGAGCAGTTCTTC. Amino acids: CASSSSGSTQNEQFF.

This clonotype was seen more than once but under ten times. The rearrangement links TRBV18 to TRBJ1-1, with TRBD1 matching 9 bases. CDR1 is KGHSH, CDR2 LQKENI, per germline. The CDR3 extends over 15 amino acids. After removal of 2 bases from V and 4 bases from J, the junction contained 5 bases not matched to a gene. CDR3 sequence (DNA): TGTGCCAGCTCACCAGGGACAGGGAGGCTCACTGAAGCTTTCTTT. It encodes CASSPGTGRLTEAFF.

V is TRBV7-9 and J is TRBJ2-7; the D is unclear. V was clipped by 10 bases and J by 7 bases, with 20 bases between them. This CDR3 comprises 13 residues. Per germline, CDR1 SEHNR and CDR2 FQNEAQ (reference sequence). The CDR3 loop is CAIRPSRTAEQYF. The CDR3, as DNA: TGTGCCATCCGTCCCAGCAGAACGGCTGAGCAGTACTTC.

Of note for this clonotype: At one end the junction does not follow the germline gene, possibly because of a read error. The rearrangement joins TRBV20-1 to TRBJ1-5, with TRBD1 matching over 9 bases. This CDR3 region has 18 residues. From germline, CDR1 is DFQATT and CDR2 SNEGSKA (reference sequence). The CDR3 DNA reads as TGCAGTGCAAGAGATATGAGGGGGGGACAGGGTATCAATCAGCCCCAGCATTTT. This translates into CSARDMRGGQGINQPQHF.

In its sample, this clonotype was seen a few times. A read error may produce the germline difference seen at one junction end. The chain employs TRBV5-4 and TRBJ2-1, with TRBD2 matching over 15 bases. The V gene's germline CDR1 is SGHNT and CDR2 YYREEE (reference sequence). The CDR3 covers 16 residues. The CDR3 spells CVSSRNGLAGGPEQFF. DNA for the CDR3: TGTGTCAGCAGCCGAAACGGACTAGCGGGGGGGCCTGAGCAGTTCTTC.

The V gene is TRBV4-3, the J gene TRBJ1-6; a possible D gene is TRBD1 (6 bases). This CDR3 contains 15 residues. Germline V gives CDR1 LGHNA, CDR2 YSLEER. Trimming took off 0 bases at V and 9 bases at J, with 12 bases between the two ends. CDR3: CASSQEGGHRSPLHF. CDR3 nucleotide sequence: TGCGCCAGCAGCCAAGAAGGGGGGCACCGTTCACCCCTCCACTTT.

The chain links TRBV11-3 to TRBJ2-1; a possible D gene is TRBD1 (6 bases). Germline-derived CDR1 and CDR2 are SGHNT and YENEEA. Trimming left V 1 base short and J 5 bases short, with 15 bases between. CDR3 size: 16 residues. CDR3: CASSLADSVLDNEQFF. Written as DNA, the CDR3 is TGTGCCAGCAGCTTAGCGGACAGTGTCTTGGACAATGAGCAGTTCTTC.

The sample holds many counts of this clonotype. V and J are TRBV20-1 and TRBJ2-5, with 7 bases lining up with TRBD2. V was pared by 3 bases and J by 4 bases, with 8 bases of the junction left unmatched. The CDR3 length is 14 residues. The germline V gene encodes CDR1 DFQATT and CDR2 SNEGSKA (reference sequence). The CDR3 DNA is TGCAGTGCTAGCCCCCCGACTAGCTCAGAGACCCAGTACTTC. Protein sequence: CSASPPTSSETQYF.

This clonotype was seen at least ten times. This sequence joins TRBV12-3 or TRBV12-4 and TRBJ2-5; D could derive from TRBD1 or TRBD2 (5 bases each). This CDR3 has 17 amino acids. Trimming removed 3 bases from V and 3 bases from J, with 20 bases in between. This chain's CDR3 is CASSFESGLPPKETQYF. Written as DNA, the CDR3 is TGTGCCAGCAGTTTTGAATCGGGGCTACCACCGAAAGAGACCCAGTACTTC.

The rearrangement joins TRBV27 to TRBJ2-2, with 7 bases fitting TRBD2. The germline CDR1 and CDR2 sequences are MNHEY and SMNVEV (reference sequence). The CDR3 runs 15 residues. The V segment lost 4 bases and the J segment 7 bases; nucleotides outside the gene matches: 9. The CDR3 is CASSSGGSYVGELFF. DNA of the CDR3: TGTGCCAGCAGTTCCGGCGGGAGCTACGTCGGGGAGCTGTTTTTT.

This clonotype was seen a handful of times. This chain links TRBV25-1 with TRBJ2-7; D is unresolved. Germline V lookup: CDR1 MGHDK, CDR2 SYGVNS. The V gene lost 4 bases and the J gene lost 4 bases, with 8 bases spanning the gap. CDR3 length: 12 amino acids. DNA of the CDR3: TGTGCCAGCAGTGCGTCGGGTTACGAGCAGTACTTC. This encodes CASSASGYEQYF.

This clonotype was seen at least ten times. This chain connects TRBV29-1 to TRBJ2-3; D tentatively fits TRBD1 or TRBD2 (6 bases each). This CDR3 comprises 16 residues. With 3 bases removed from V and 2 bases from J, the gap between germline ends came to 18 bases. Germline V gives CDR1 SQVTM, CDR2 ANQGSEA. The CDR3 coding sequence is TGCAGCGTTGAGGGGGGCAGAGTGCGCCCCACAGATACGCAGTATTTT. Its protein product is CSVEGGRVRPTDTQYF.

A few counts support this clonotype. The chain joins TRBV3-1 to TRBJ1-4, with D possibly matching TRBD1 (5 bases). Trimming cost V 4 bases and J 4 bases, with 16 bases left between them. The CDR3 is 16 residues long. Germline CDR1 LGHDT, CDR2 YNNKEL (reference sequence). CDR3 in DNA: TGTGCCAGCAGCCTTTCAGATGACAGCGTTAATGAAAAACTGTTTTTT. Translation gives CASSLSDDSVNEKLFF.

Points on this clonotype: The junction differs from germline at one of its ends, possibly a read error. V and J are TRBV5-1 and TRBJ2-3; weak D call: TRBD2 (6 bases). The CDR3 runs to 15 residues. CDR1 and CDR2 (germline): SGHRS, YFSETQ. CDR3 loop: CANSLDGSKTDTQYF. CDR3 nucleotides: TGCGCCAACAGCTTGGACGGGAGTAAGACAGATACGCAGTATTTT. The complete variable domain, with remaining parts taken from reference TRBV5-1 and TRBJ2-3, reads KAGVTQTPRYLIKTRGQQVTLSCSPISGHRSVSWYQQTPGQGLQFLFEYFSETQRNKGNFPGRFSGRQFSNSRSEMNVSTLELGDSALYLCANSLDGSKTDTQYFGPGTRLTVL.

This clonotype was seen at least ten times. The CDR3 protein is CASSQDDNSYEQYF. The CDR3 nucleotides read TGTGCCAGCAGCCAAGACGACAATTCCTACGAGCAGTACTTC. The V gene is TRBV3-1, the J gene TRBJ2-7; D uncertain. This CDR3 is 14 amino acids long. V dropped 0 bases and J dropped 1 base, with 7 bases sitting between them. Per the germline V gene, CDR1 is LGHDT and CDR2 is YNNKEL (reference sequence).

This clonotype has just a few counts. The rearrangement uses TRBV11-2 and TRBJ2-2; D possibly uses TRBD1 or TRBD2 (6 bases each). Trimming stripped 5 bases from V and 4 bases from J, with 20 bases between. CDR3 length equals 17 residues. CDR1 and CDR2 from the germline V gene are SGHAT and FQNNGV. The CDR3 loop is CASSRGQLGLTTGELFF. The CDR3 DNA is TGTGCCAGCAGCAGAGGACAGTTGGGACTCACCACCGGGGAGCTGTTTTTT.

This clonotype was seen more than once but under ten times. V gene TRBV20-1 combines with J gene TRBJ2-1; D gene unclear. The length of the CDR3 is 12 residues. V was clipped by 1 base and J by 8 bases, with 9 bases between them. CDR1 is DFQATT and CDR2 is SNEGSKA in the germline V gene (reference sequence). In DNA, the CDR3 is TGCAGTGCTAGAGCCTCCCGGGATGAGCAGTTCTTC. Its translation: CSARASRDEQFF.

This clonotype was recorded a few times. The rearrangement links TRBV28 to TRBJ2-5; TRBD1 matches at 9 bases. There are 15 residues in the CDR3. The ends lost 5 bases at V and 2 bases at J; junction bases unmatched: 6. Germline assignment: CDR1 MDHEN and CDR2 SYDVKM. Here the CDR3 reads CASSRTGGPQETQYF. In nucleotides, the CDR3 is TGTGCCAGCAGTCGTACAGGGGGCCCGCAAGAGACCCAGTACTTC.

This chain joins TRBV7-2 and TRBJ1-2; tentatively, D is TRBD1 (6 bases). CDR1 is SGHTA and CDR2 is FQGNSA in the germline V gene. V was shortened by 5 bases and J by 6 bases, with 13 bases between the two germline ends. CDR3 length: 13 residues. This CDR3 reads CASSPGAYDGYTF. The CDR3 DNA reads TGTGCCAGCAGCCCAGGGGCGTACGATGGCTACACCTTC.

Many counts were recorded for this clonotype. The chain employs TRBV12-3 or TRBV12-4 and TRBJ2-2; 9 bases align to TRBD2. The J segment lost 3 bases and the V segment lost 5 bases, leaving 7 bases of the junction unmatched. The CDR3 is 16 residues long. CDR3 residues: CASSVSGGLYTGELFF. In nucleotides, the CDR3 is TGTGCCAGCAGTGTCAGCGGGGGGCTCTACACCGGGGAGCTGTTTTTT.

This clonotype has a handful of counts. This chain joins TRBV7-2 and TRBJ2-7; D not certain. The CDR3 is made up of 12 amino acids. Between the trimmed V and J ends, which lost 2 bases and 6 bases, there was a span of 8 bases. CDR1 is SGHTA, CDR2 FQGNSA, per germline. The CDR3 coding sequence is TGTGCCAGCAGCTTACCCGGATCCGAGCAGTACTTC. Encoded protein: CASSLPGSEQYF. The full variable domain, in which reference TRBV7-2 and TRBJ2-7 provide the parts outside the CDR3, is GAGVSQSPSNKVTEKGKDVELRCDPISGHTALYWYRQSLGQGLEFLIYFQGNSAPDKSGLPSDRFSAERTGGSVSTLTIQRTQQEDSAVYLCASSLPGSEQYFGPGTRLTVT.

This clonotype was detected only a few times. V gene TRBV19 combines with J gene TRBJ1-5; D is uncertain. The V gene lost 4 bases and the J gene lost 4 bases, with 14 bases spanning the gap. This CDR3 has 15 amino acids. Germline loops: CDR1 LNHDA, CDR2 SQIVND (reference sequence). The CDR3 region is CASSSSLSRNQPQHF. For the CDR3, the DNA is TGTGCCAGTAGTAGCAGCCTCTCCCGAAATCAGCCCCAGCATTTT.

The chain couples TRBV2 to TRBJ2-5; D is uncertain. V gave up 2 bases and J gave up 4 bases, with 5 bases separating them. The CDR3 runs 12 residues. CDR1 and CDR2 from the germline V gene are SNHLY and FYNNEI. CDR3 in amino acids: CASSELGETQYF. In DNA form, the CDR3 reads TGTGCCAGCAGTGAACTTGGAGAGACCCAGTACTTC. The variable domain in full, with the rest retrieved from reference TRBV2 and TRBJ2-5, is EPEVTQTPSHQVTQMGQEVILRCVPISNHLYFYWYRQILGQKVEFLVSFYNNEISEKSEIFDDQFSVERPDGSNFTLKIRSTKLEDSAMYFCASSELGETQYFGPGTRLLVL.